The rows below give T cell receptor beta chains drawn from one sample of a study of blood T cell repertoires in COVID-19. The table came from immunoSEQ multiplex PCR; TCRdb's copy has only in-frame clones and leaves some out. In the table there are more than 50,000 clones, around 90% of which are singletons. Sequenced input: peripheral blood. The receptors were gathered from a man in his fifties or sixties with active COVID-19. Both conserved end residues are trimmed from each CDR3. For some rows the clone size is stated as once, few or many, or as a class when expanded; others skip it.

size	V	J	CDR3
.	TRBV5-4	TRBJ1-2	ASSVENSNYGYT
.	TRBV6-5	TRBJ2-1	ASTYSGGARNEQF
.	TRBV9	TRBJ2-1	ASSVVDSLRVSSYNEQF
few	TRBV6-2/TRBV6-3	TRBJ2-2	ASSDRVAGELF
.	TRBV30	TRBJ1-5	AWRGQGNQPQH
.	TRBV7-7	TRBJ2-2	ASSPGQGGTGELF
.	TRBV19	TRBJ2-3	ASTVSGASTDTQY
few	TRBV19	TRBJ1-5	ASSNLQGSQH
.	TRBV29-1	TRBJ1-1	SVDILGRQGGNTEAF
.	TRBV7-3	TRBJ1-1	ASRVSPGTGDTEAF
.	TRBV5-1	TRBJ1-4	ASSLGQGFGEKLF
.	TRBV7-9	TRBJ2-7	ASSLVGGNYYEQY
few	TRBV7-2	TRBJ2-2	ASSSDRGRNGELF
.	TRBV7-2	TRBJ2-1	ASSRPGTNEQF